A selection of T cell receptor beta chains follows, all from one sample in a study of blood T cell repertoires in COVID-19. Repertoires were generated with immunoSEQ multiplex PCR, while TCRdb's copy carries only in-frame clones and drops some. The sample lists more than 250,000 clones, around 84% occurring once. Input material: PBMCs or T cells enriched from blood (not recorded which). The receptors shown here come from a woman aged 18-35 years who had recovered from COVID-19. Both conserved end residues are part of each CDR3. Fields, in order: CDR3 length, V gene, D gene, clone size, J gene, CDR3 DNA, CDR3 protein. The D gene is left open where the match is weak. Size is omitted from some rows. Given values are once, few, many or a class for expanded clones.

cdr3_length: 14
v_call: TRBV5-1
d_call: .
clone_size: .
j_call: TRBJ2-2
cdr3_nt: TGCGCCAGCAGCTTGGGTAGCGGCACCGGGGAGCTGTTTTTT
cdr3_aa: CASSLGSGTGELFF

cdr3_length: 14
v_call: TRBV27
d_call: .
clone_size: .
j_call: TRBJ1-5
cdr3_nt: TGTGCCAGCAGTTTTTTCGGGGTCGAGCAGCCCCAGCATTTT
cdr3_aa: CASSFFGVEQPQHF

cdr3_length: 14
v_call: TRBV6-5
d_call: TRBD1
clone_size: .
j_call: TRBJ2-3
cdr3_nt: TGTGCCAGCAGCAGACAGGGCAGCACAGATACGCAGTATTTT
cdr3_aa: CASSRQGSTDTQYF

cdr3_length: 18
v_call: TRBV9
d_call: .
clone_size: .
j_call: TRBJ2-5
cdr3_nt: TGTGCCAGCAGCGTAGCTCCCCAAAGACTAGACCCCCAAGAGACCCAGTACTTC
cdr3_aa: CASSVAPQRLDPQETQYF

cdr3_length: 13
v_call: TRBV12-3/TRBV12-4
d_call: TRBD1
clone_size: .
j_call: TRBJ1-5
cdr3_nt: TGTGCCAGCACCCAGACCGGGACAGGAAAGCAGCATTTT
cdr3_aa: CASTQTGTGKQHF

cdr3_length: 16
v_call: TRBV6-5
d_call: .
clone_size: .
j_call: TRBJ2-6
cdr3_nt: TGTGCCAGCAGTTACGCCAGGGCGGCTGGGGCCAACGTCCTGACTTTC
cdr3_aa: CASSYARAAGANVLTF

cdr3_length: 15
v_call: TRBV6-1
d_call: .
clone_size: .
j_call: TRBJ1-2
cdr3_nt: TGTGCCAGCAGTGACGTTATGGGGGCCTTCTATGGCTACACCTTC
cdr3_aa: CASSDVMGAFYGYTF

cdr3_length: 16
v_call: TRBV27
d_call: .
clone_size: .
j_call: TRBJ1-4
cdr3_nt: TGTGCCAGCAGTTTATCTTTAGGACAGTTGAATGAAAAACTGTTTTTT
cdr3_aa: CASSLSLGQLNEKLFF

cdr3_length: 14
v_call: TRBV10-3
d_call: TRBD1
clone_size: .
j_call: TRBJ1-2
cdr3_nt: TGTGCCATCAGTGAAGGAGGGGGCGGCTATGGCTACACCTTC
cdr3_aa: CAISEGGGGYGYTF

cdr3_length: 16
v_call: TRBV28
d_call: .
clone_size: .
j_call: TRBJ2-4
cdr3_nt: TGTGCCAGCAGTTTCTGGACAAGCCTAGCCAAAAACATTCAGTACTTC
cdr3_aa: CASSFWTSLAKNIQYF

cdr3_length: 16
v_call: TRBV4-1
d_call: TRBD1
clone_size: .
j_call: TRBJ1-1
cdr3_nt: TGCGCCAGCAGCCCGGGACAGGGTCCAATGAACACTGAAGCTTTCTTT
cdr3_aa: CASSPGQGPMNTEAFF

cdr3_length: 16
v_call: TRBV7-8
d_call: TRBD1
clone_size: .
j_call: TRBJ1-5
cdr3_nt: TGTGCCAGCAGCCCTGGGACAGCGCATAGCAATCAGCCCCAGCATTTT
cdr3_aa: CASSPGTAHSNQPQHF

cdr3_length: 14
v_call: TRBV2
d_call: .
clone_size: .
j_call: TRBJ1-3
cdr3_nt: TGTGCCAGCAGTGAGCTAGAATCCGGAAACACCATATATTTT
cdr3_aa: CASSELESGNTIYF

cdr3_length: 14
v_call: TRBV29-1
d_call: TRBD1
clone_size: .
j_call: TRBJ1-5
cdr3_nt: TGCAGCGTTTGGGACAGGGGGTACAATCAGCCCCAGCATTTT
cdr3_aa: CSVWDRGYNQPQHF

cdr3_length: 13
v_call: TRBV7-3
d_call: .
clone_size: .
j_call: TRBJ2-5
cdr3_nt: TGTGCCAGCAGCTTAAGGGAGAAAGAGACCCAGTACTTC
cdr3_aa: CASSLREKETQYF

cdr3_length: 15
v_call: TRBV3-1/TRBV3-2
d_call: .
clone_size: .
j_call: TRBJ1-6
cdr3_nt: TGTGCCAGCAGCCAAGGAAACAGAGCCGATTCTCCCCTCCACTTT
cdr3_aa: CASSQGNRADSPLHF

cdr3_length: 16
v_call: TRBV7-3
d_call: TRBD1
clone_size: .
j_call: TRBJ2-2
cdr3_nt: TGTGCCAGCAGCTCTCTGACAGGGGGCAACACCGGGGAGCTGTTTTTT
cdr3_aa: CASSSLTGGNTGELFF

cdr3_length: 15
v_call: TRBV28
d_call: .
clone_size: .
j_call: TRBJ2-7
cdr3_nt: TGTGCCAGCAGTTTTTTCGCAGGGCCCTCCTACGAGCAGTACTTC
cdr3_aa: CASSFFAGPSYEQYF

cdr3_length: 13
v_call: TRBV6-5
d_call: .
clone_size: .
j_call: TRBJ2-7
cdr3_nt: TGTGCTAGCCAGAAAACATCGACCTACGAGCAGTACTTC
cdr3_aa: CASQKTSTYEQYF

cdr3_length: 13
v_call: TRBV5-4
d_call: .
clone_size: .
j_call: TRBJ1-1
cdr3_nt: TGTGCCAGCAGCTTGGTATTGAACACTGAAGCTTTCTTT
cdr3_aa: CASSLVLNTEAFF

cdr3_length: 16
v_call: TRBV4-1
d_call: .
clone_size: .
j_call: TRBJ1-1
cdr3_nt: TGCGCCAGCAGCCAAGATTACGGAGTTGATGGCACTGAAGCTTTCTTT
cdr3_aa: CASSQDYGVDGTEAFF

cdr3_length: 14
v_call: TRBV19
d_call: .
clone_size: .
j_call: TRBJ1-5
cdr3_nt: TGTGCCAGTAGTTTGGGAGGGAGCAATCAGCCCCAGCATTTT
cdr3_aa: CASSLGGSNQPQHF

cdr3_length: 15
v_call: TRBV11-2
d_call: .
clone_size: .
j_call: TRBJ1-4
cdr3_nt: TGTGCCAGCAGCCCAGGTCCGGCAGGGAATGAAAAACTGTTTTTT
cdr3_aa: CASSPGPAGNEKLFF

cdr3_length: 12
v_call: TRBV12-3/TRBV12-4
d_call: .
clone_size: .
j_call: TRBJ1-1
cdr3_nt: TGTGCCAGCAGCAACACAGGGCCTGAAGCTTTCTTT
cdr3_aa: CASSNTGPEAFF

cdr3_length: 15
v_call: TRBV4-2
d_call: .
clone_size: .
j_call: TRBJ1-2
cdr3_nt: TGTGCCAGCAGCCATACCCTCGATCTAAACTATGGCTACACCTTC
cdr3_aa: CASSHTLDLNYGYTF

cdr3_length: 12
v_call: TRBV27
d_call: .
clone_size: .
j_call: TRBJ1-2
cdr3_nt: TGTGCCGTCTCTCCTAGGGGAGGAGGCTACACCTTC
cdr3_aa: CAVSPRGGGYTF

cdr3_length: 18
v_call: TRBV5-1
d_call: .
clone_size: once
j_call: TRBJ2-1
cdr3_nt: TGCGCCAGCAGCTTGGCTTTCGTGACGGGGAGCTCCTACAATGAGCAGTTCTTC
cdr3_aa: CASSLAFVTGSSYNEQFF

cdr3_length: 13
v_call: TRBV2
d_call: TRBD1
clone_size: .
j_call: TRBJ1-1
cdr3_nt: TGTGCCAGCACCGGACAGGGGAACACTGAAGCTTTCTTT
cdr3_aa: CASTGQGNTEAFF

cdr3_length: 15
v_call: TRBV19
d_call: .
clone_size: .
j_call: TRBJ1-5
cdr3_nt: TGTGCCAGTAGTATCATGGGGGGAAGCAATCAGCCCCAGCATTTT
cdr3_aa: CASSIMGGSNQPQHF

cdr3_length: 14
v_call: TRBV3-1/TRBV3-2
d_call: .
clone_size: .
j_call: TRBJ2-3
cdr3_nt: TGTGCCAGCAGCCAATGGCAGTCGACAGATACGCAGTATTTT
cdr3_aa: CASSQWQSTDTQYF

cdr3_length: 14
v_call: TRBV6-5
d_call: .
clone_size: .
j_call: TRBJ2-7
cdr3_nt: TGTGCCAGCAGTCCCGGATTTACAGTCTACGAGCAGTACTTC
cdr3_aa: CASSPGFTVYEQYF

cdr3_length: 13
v_call: TRBV5-3
d_call: TRBD1
clone_size: .
j_call: TRBJ1-2
cdr3_nt: TGTGCCAGAAGCTCCAGGGGGCACTATGGCTACACCTTC
cdr3_aa: CARSSRGHYGYTF

cdr3_length: 15
v_call: TRBV7-3
d_call: .
clone_size: few
j_call: TRBJ2-2
cdr3_nt: TGTGCCAGCAGTTCCCCGGAGAGGGGGACCGGGGAGCTGTTTTTT
cdr3_aa: CASSSPERGTGELFF

cdr3_length: 12
v_call: TRBV2
d_call: .
clone_size: .
j_call: TRBJ2-7
cdr3_nt: TGTGCCAGCGGGGCACACTCCTACGAGCAGTGCTTC
cdr3_aa: CASGAHSYEQCF

cdr3_length: 15
v_call: TRBV7-3
d_call: .
clone_size: .
j_call: TRBJ2-7
cdr3_nt: TGTGCCAGCAGCTTAATGGCGGGACGAGCCTACGAGCAGTACTTC
cdr3_aa: CASSLMAGRAYEQYF

cdr3_length: 15
v_call: TRBV7-6
d_call: TRBD1
clone_size: .
j_call: TRBJ2-1
cdr3_nt: TGTGCCAGCAGCTCATGGGACAGGGATAGCAATGAGCAGTTCTTC
cdr3_aa: CASSSWDRDSNEQFF

cdr3_length: 11
v_call: TRBV20-1
d_call: TRBD1
clone_size: few
j_call: TRBJ1-1
cdr3_nt: TGCAGTGCTGGGACAGGGCCTGAAGCTTTCTTT
cdr3_aa: CSAGTGPEAFF

cdr3_length: 15
v_call: TRBV6-4
d_call: TRBD2
clone_size: once
j_call: TRBJ2-3
cdr3_nt: TGTGCCAGCAGTGACTCGGGCGGGGGGGCCGATACGCAGTATTTT
cdr3_aa: CASSDSGGGADTQYF

cdr3_length: 15
v_call: TRBV5-1
d_call: TRBD1
clone_size: .
j_call: TRBJ1-4
cdr3_nt: TGCGCCAGCAGCTTGTCGGACAGGGGAAATGAAAAACTGTTTTTT
cdr3_aa: CASSLSDRGNEKLFF

cdr3_length: 14
v_call: TRBV5-4
d_call: TRBD1
clone_size: .
j_call: TRBJ2-7
cdr3_nt: TGTGCCAGCAGGCGAACAGGGGGCGGGTACGAGCAGTACTTC
cdr3_aa: CASRRTGGGYEQYF

cdr3_length: 15
v_call: TRBV6-2/TRBV6-3
d_call: .
clone_size: .
j_call: TRBJ2-5
cdr3_nt: TGTGCCAGCAGTTACGGGGGGGCGCGAGGAGAGACCCAGTACTTC
cdr3_aa: CASSYGGARGETQYF

cdr3_length: 14
v_call: TRBV29-1
d_call: .
clone_size: .
j_call: TRBJ2-7
cdr3_nt: TGCAGCGTTGAAGGGGGGCAGGGGACGACAAGACAGTACTTC
cdr3_aa: CSVEGGQGTTRQYF

cdr3_length: 13
v_call: TRBV7-3
d_call: .
clone_size: .
j_call: TRBJ1-1
cdr3_nt: TGTGCCAGCAGCCGCGGGGGGGCGACTGAAGCTTTCTTT
cdr3_aa: CASSRGGATEAFF

cdr3_length: 16
v_call: TRBV5-1
d_call: TRBD2
clone_size: .
j_call: TRBJ2-7
cdr3_nt: TGCGCCAGCAGCTTGAATGTGGCGGGAGGATCCTACGAGCAGTACTTC
cdr3_aa: CASSLNVAGGSYEQYF

cdr3_length: 16
v_call: TRBV27
d_call: .
clone_size: .
j_call: TRBJ2-7
cdr3_nt: TGTGCCAGCAGTACTCTTCGGGGGACGGGAAGCTACGAGCAGTACTTC
cdr3_aa: CASSTLRGTGSYEQYF

cdr3_length: 12
v_call: TRBV9
d_call: .
clone_size: .
j_call: TRBJ1-1
cdr3_nt: TGTGCCAGCAGCGTAGGGGAGTTTGAAGCTTTCTTT
cdr3_aa: CASSVGEFEAFF

cdr3_length: 14
v_call: TRBV30
d_call: TRBD1
clone_size: .
j_call: TRBJ1-4
cdr3_nt: TGTGCCCTGACAGGGAGTGCAACTAATGAAAAACTGTTTTTT
cdr3_aa: CALTGSATNEKLFF

cdr3_length: 16
v_call: TRBV4-1
d_call: TRBD1
clone_size: .
j_call: TRBJ1-4
cdr3_nt: TGCGCCAGCAGCCCTCGACGGAACCAGGGGGGTGAAAAACTGTTTTTT
cdr3_aa: CASSPRRNQGGEKLFF

cdr3_length: 12
v_call: TRBV6-1
d_call: .
clone_size: once
j_call: TRBJ1-2
cdr3_nt: TGTGCCAGCAGTGACCCCGACAGGTTGTTGACCTTC
cdr3_aa: CASSDPDRLLTF

cdr3_length: 15
v_call: TRBV16
d_call: TRBD1
clone_size: .
j_call: TRBJ1-1
cdr3_nt: TGTGCCAGCAGCGGAGCGGGACAGGGGAGGATTGAAGCTTTCTTT
cdr3_aa: CASSGAGQGRIEAFF

cdr3_length: 14
v_call: TRBV19
d_call: .
clone_size: .
j_call: TRBJ1-5
cdr3_nt: TGTGCCAGTATCCAGGGGTCAAGCAATCAGCCCCAGCATTTT
cdr3_aa: CASIQGSSNQPQHF

cdr3_length: 13
v_call: TRBV6-1
d_call: .
clone_size: .
j_call: TRBJ1-2
cdr3_nt: TGTGCCAGCAGTGATCGTCAGGGCGGTGGCTACACCTTC
cdr3_aa: CASSDRQGGGYTF

cdr3_length: 16
v_call: TRBV19
d_call: .
clone_size: .
j_call: TRBJ1-2
cdr3_nt: TGTGCCAGTAGTATTGCCGGGGACCGCGGGGGCTATGGCTACACCTTC
cdr3_aa: CASSIAGDRGGYGYTF